This T cell receptor (beta chain) is from a study of radiation and T cells in renal cell carcinoma. The assay was immunoSEQ multiplex PCR, and TCRdb's table has in-frame clones only and misses some. The table lists 17,000 or so clones, over 45% of them singletons. Sample treatment: 15 Gy SBRT to primary tumor, nephrectomy 4 weeks later. Nephrectomy followed 15 Gy stereotactic body radiation by 4 weeks. The tumor was a clear cell renal cell carcinoma. This clone was recorded only once. The antigen remains unidentified. Study-level results: Top 100 clonotypes averaged around 50% in irradiated versus about 45% in nephrectomy-only tumors.

Germline V gives CDR1 LNHDA, CDR2 SQIVND (reference sequence). The V end was cut by 4 bases, the J end by 5 bases, with 9 bases between. CDR3 length: 13 amino acids. The clonotype was recovered from a man aged 45 to 65 with renal cell carcinoma. The V call is TRBV19, the J call TRBJ1-5, with D unclear. The specimen was tumor tissue, collected from a patient whose treatment included radiotherapy and nephrectomy. The CDR3 sequence: CASSRGSYQPQHF. The DNA for the CDR3 is TGTGCCAGTAGTAGAGGCAGCTATCAGCCCCAGCATTTT.